The clone carrying this TCR beta chain was seen a few times. Its target is unknown. The data were obtained in a study of blood T cells in healthy people across ages. Study-level points and caveats: For the donors, CMV status was unknown and possibly confounded expanded clonotype changes.

PCR was performed a second time for 7 to 11 cycles using a sample-barcoded 5' primer and a J-beta primer mix. TCRdb itself ran the 5' RACE reads through MiXCR, one entry per CDR3 protein. The table shows 1.4 million to 1.5 million distinct CDR3 sequences, with about 40% occurring only once. This CDR3 has 14 residues. V was cut by 6 bases and J by 10 bases, with 19 bases left in between. Looked up from germline, CDR1 is MDHEN and CDR2 is SYDVKM. Sequencing was performed on blood. The rearrangement uses TRBV28 and TRBJ2-1; D not resolved. The origin of this receptor is a woman aged 18 to 35 in good health. The CDR3 region is CASSLPDNLGEQFF. As DNA, the CDR3 is TGTGCCAGCAGCCTCCCGGATAATTTAGGGGAGCAGTTCTTC.